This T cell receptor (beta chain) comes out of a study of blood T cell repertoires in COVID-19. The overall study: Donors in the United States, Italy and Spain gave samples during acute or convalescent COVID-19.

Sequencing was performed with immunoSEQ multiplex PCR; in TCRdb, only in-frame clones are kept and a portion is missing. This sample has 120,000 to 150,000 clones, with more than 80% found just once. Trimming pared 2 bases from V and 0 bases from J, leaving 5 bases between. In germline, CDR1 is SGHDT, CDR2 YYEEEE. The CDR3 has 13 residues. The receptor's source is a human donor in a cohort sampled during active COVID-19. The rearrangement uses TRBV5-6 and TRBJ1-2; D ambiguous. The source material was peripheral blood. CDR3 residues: CASSLTANYGYTF. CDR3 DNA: TGTGCCAGCAGCTTAACAGCTAACTATGGCTACACCTTC.